The clone carrying this TCR beta chain was counted at least ten times. What it binds is unknown. Its ends do not fully match the called genes, so a read error is possible. MiXCR, applied by TCRdb to the RACE reads, yields one record per CDR3 protein. Altogether around 47,000 distinct CDR3 sequences are present, 3.5% to 4% being singletons, with the ten largest covering 5.6%. Germline loops: CDR1 MNHEY, CDR2 SMNVEV (reference sequence). The CDR3 runs 10 residues. This entry is derived from a study of human T cells and chemical hapten exposure. The study's findings and limits: TCRs exceeding 1 in 1000 frequency stayed unchanged with DPC sensitization.

As for time point: healthy volunteer bleed at 6 weeks. RNA extraction used unfractionated whole blood as the source of total RNA. The sequence was collected from a human donor in good health. Some clones in this sample may be carry-over from other donors' samples. Material for sequencing was whole blood. The chain combines TRBV27 with TRBJ2-7; D is ambiguous. The CDR3 DNA reads as TGTGCCAGCAGTTTTCGCCCCCCGGAGTTC. Amino acids: CASSFRPPEF.